This T cell receptor beta chain is drawn from a study of cytomegalovirus exposure and HLA in healthy donors. The PCR contained 60 Vbeta and 13 Jbeta primers. Clones were read by immunoSEQ multiplex PCR, and TCRdb kept only the in-frame ones, dropping some. Of over 150,000 clones in the sample, around 84% were seen once. CDR1 and CDR2 (germline): SGHTA, FQGNSA. Trimming stripped 1 base from V and 9 bases from J, with 19 bases between. This CDR3 region has 16 residues. The rearrangement joins TRBV7-2 to TRBJ2-1; tentatively, D is TRBD2 (5 bases). The source of this sequence is a middle-aged woman in good health and CMV-seropositive. The sequenced sample was PBMCs. In nucleotides, the CDR3 is TGTGCCAGCAGCTTAGAGAAAACGGGAACCTGGGGTGAGCAGTTCTTC. Protein product: CASSLEKTGTWGEQFF.